This T cell receptor beta chain was identified during a study of cytomegalovirus exposure and HLA in healthy donors. Study-wide results and caveats: An analysis done earlier found most TCR beta V segments productive about 87% or about 30% of the time. Fewer N-insertions than the approximately 700-donor mean were reportedly shown by an Asian-associated ancestry cluster in a later analysis. It was taken for granted in presence/absence analyses that sequencing depth across donors was roughly uniform.

The CDR3 totals 16 residues. V dropped 3 bases and J dropped 3; count of bases not matched to a gene: 7. The germline V gene encodes CDR1 MRHNA and CDR2 SNTAGT. This PCR relied on a set of 60 Vbeta primers and 13 Jbeta primers. Sequenced by immunoSEQ multiplex PCR; TCRdb stores in-frame clones only, minus some. The sample records 90,000 to 100,000 clones, roughly two thirds being singletons. Worth noting for this clone: Antigen: not known.

J is TRBJ2-7 and V is TRBV6-4; 11 positions match TRBD2. The sequence was obtained from a man aged 50-60 years in good health and CMV-seronegative. Sequenced input: PBMCs. For the CDR3, the DNA is TGTGCCAGCAGTGAACTAGCGGGGGATCCCGGCTACGAGCAGTACTTC. This gives the protein CASSELAGDPGYEQYF.